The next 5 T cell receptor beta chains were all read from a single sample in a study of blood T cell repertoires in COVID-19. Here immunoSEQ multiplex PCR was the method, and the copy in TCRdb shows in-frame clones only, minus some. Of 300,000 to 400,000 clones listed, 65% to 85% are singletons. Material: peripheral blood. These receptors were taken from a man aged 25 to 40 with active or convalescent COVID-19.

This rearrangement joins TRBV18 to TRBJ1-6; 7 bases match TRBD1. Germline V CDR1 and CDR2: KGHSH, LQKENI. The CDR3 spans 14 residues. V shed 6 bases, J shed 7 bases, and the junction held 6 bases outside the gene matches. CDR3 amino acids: CASSTGTENSPLHF. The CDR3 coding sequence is TGTGCCAGCTCCACCGGGACAGAGAATTCACCCCTCCACTTT.

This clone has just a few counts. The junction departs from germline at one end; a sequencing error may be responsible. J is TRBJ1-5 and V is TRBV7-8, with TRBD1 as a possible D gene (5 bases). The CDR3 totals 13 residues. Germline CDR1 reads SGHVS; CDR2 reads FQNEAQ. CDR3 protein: CASSLARAQVRCF. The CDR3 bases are TGTGCCAGCAGCTTAGCTAGGGCACAGGTGAGGTGTTTT. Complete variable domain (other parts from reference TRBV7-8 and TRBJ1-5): GAGVSQSPRYKVAKRGQDVALRCDPISGHVSLFWYQQALGQGPEFLTYFQNEAQLDKSGLPSDRFFAERPEGSVSTLKIQRTQQEDSAVYLCASSLARAQVRCFGDGTRLSIL.

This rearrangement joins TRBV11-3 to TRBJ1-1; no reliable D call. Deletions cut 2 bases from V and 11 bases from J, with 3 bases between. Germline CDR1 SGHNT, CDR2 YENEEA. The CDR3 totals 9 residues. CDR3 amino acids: CASSLTAFF. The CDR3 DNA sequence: TGTGCCAGCAGCTTAACTGCTTTCTTT.

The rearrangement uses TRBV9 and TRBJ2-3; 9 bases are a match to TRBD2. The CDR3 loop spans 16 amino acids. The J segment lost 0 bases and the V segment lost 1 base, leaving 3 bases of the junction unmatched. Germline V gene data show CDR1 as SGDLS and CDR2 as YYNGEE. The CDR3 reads CASSVSSGGSTDTQYF. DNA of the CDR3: TGTGCCAGCAGCGTAAGTAGCGGGGGAAGCACAGATACGCAGTATTTT.

CDR3 loop: CASSFGVGYGYTF. The DNA for the CDR3 is TGTGCCAGCAGCTTCGGGGTTGGGTATGGCTACACCTTC. This chain joins TRBV7-2 and TRBJ1-2, with D hard to call. Deletions cut 3 bases from V and 5 bases from J, with 10 bases between. CDR1 and CDR2 from the germline V gene are SGHTA and FQGNSA. The CDR3 is made up of 13 amino acids.